This T cell receptor beta chain was obtained from a study of T cell changes during pregnancy in multiple sclerosis. The protocol was immunoSEQ multiplex PCR, while the TCRdb copy is restricted to in-frame clones and leaves out a portion. Here the sample spans tens of thousands of clones, more than 85% being singletons. Sample: peripheral blood, taken in the first trimester of pregnancy. The source of this sequence is a female donor with multiple sclerosis, enrolled in a pregnancy study.

The CDR3 DNA is TGTGCCAGCAGCTCGCTGGGGGCGGGGGGACCCTACAATGAGCAGTTCTTC. The encoded protein is CASSSLGAGGPYNEQFF. The rearrangement joins TRBV11-2 to TRBJ2-1; TRBD2 aligns across 8 bases. The CDR3 is 17 amino acids. The germline gives CDR1 SGHAT, CDR2 FQNNGV. After removal of 4 bases from V and 2 bases from J, the junction contained 10 bases not matched to a gene. Full variable domain (remainder filled in from reference TRBV11-2 and TRBJ2-1): EAGVAQSPRYKIIEKRQSVAFWCNPISGHATLYWYQQILGQGPKLLIQFQNNGVVDDSQLPKDRFSAERLKGVDSTLKIQPAKLEDSAVYLCASSSLGAGGPYNEQFFGPGTRLTVL.